One sample yielded the 22 T cell receptor beta chains listed below, sequenced in a study of shared clonotypes between healthy human individuals. Clones were read by immunoSEQ multiplex PCR, and TCRdb kept only the in-frame ones, dropping some. The sample records approximately 1,500,000 clones, approximately 98% being singletons. Material: naive CD4+ T cells sorted from blood. As for subset: CD45RA+ positively selected. Every receptor here comes from a man aged 25 to 45 in good health.

This chain connects TRBV2 to TRBJ2-2; 13 bases align to TRBD2. J was trimmed by 6 bases and V by 6 bases; bases with no gene match: 7. This CDR3 is built from 16 residues. CDR1 is SNHLY and CDR2 is FYNNEI in the germline V gene. The CDR3: CASSLTSGRASGELFF. The CDR3 DNA reads as TGTGCCAGCAGCCTTACTAGCGGGAGGGCATCCGGGGAGCTGTTTTTT.

The J gene is TRBJ2-7, the V gene TRBV15; no clear D. CDR3 length: 16 amino acids. Trimming pared 0 bases from V and 0 bases from J, leaving 12 bases between. Per the germline V gene, CDR1 is LNHNV and CDR2 is YYDKDF (reference sequence). The CDR3 sequence is CATSRDPLGLSYEQYF. CDR3 sequence (DNA): TGTGCCACCAGCAGAGATCCCCTAGGGCTCTCCTACGAGCAGTACTTC.

V is TRBV5-1 and J is TRBJ2-3; D ambiguous. V was clipped by 6 bases and J by 0 bases, with 11 bases between them. Germline-derived CDR1 and CDR2 are SGHRS and YFSETQ. This CDR3 has 14 residues. This chain's CDR3 is CASNPFTSTDTQYF. In nucleotides, the CDR3 is TGCGCCAGCAACCCTTTTACGAGCACAGATACGCAGTATTTT.

This chain uses TRBV5-1 with TRBJ2-3, with 9 bases that match TRBD2. This CDR3 is 17 amino acids long. V was clipped by 0 bases and J by 0 bases; unmatched bases: 5. CDR1 is SGHRS and CDR2 is YFSETQ in the germline V gene. This chain's CDR3 is CASSLAPSGDSTDTQYF. DNA of the CDR3: TGCGCCAGCAGCTTGGCCCCTAGCGGGGATAGCACAGATACGCAGTATTTT.

With regard to this clone: Other DNA sequences in this sample translate to the same CDR3. As DNA, the CDR3 is TGTGCCAGCAGCGTCGGGACGGCACAAGAGACCCAGTACTTC. Translation: CASSVGTAQETQYF. The rearrangement uses TRBV9 and TRBJ2-5; perhaps D is TRBD1 or TRBD2 (5 bases each). The CDR3 is 14 residues long. Trimming left V 2 bases short and J 2 bases short, with 10 bases between. CDR1 is SGDLS, CDR2 YYNGEE, per germline.

This sequence joins TRBV18 and TRBJ2-7, with D unresolved. The germline V gene has CDR1 KGHSH and CDR2 LQKENI. V lost 6 bases and J lost 2, with 14 bases in between. The CDR3 has 14 amino acids. The CDR3 DNA reads TGTGCCAGCTCCCTGGGTAAGGGCGCCTACGAGCAGTACTTC. Translation: CASSLGKGAYEQYF.

V and J are TRBV27 and TRBJ2-2, with TRBD2 identical over 10 bases. In germline, CDR1 is MNHEY, CDR2 SMNVEV (reference sequence). The CDR3 covers 18 residues. Unmatched junction bases numbered 8, after V lost 1 base and J lost 3 bases. The CDR3 nucleotides are TGTGCCAGCAGTTTATTTAGTTTAGCGGGAGGAGACACCGGGGAGCTGTTTTTT. This sequence encodes CASSLFSLAGGDTGELFF.

The chain recombines TRBV19 with TRBJ1-2, with a tentative D call TRBD1 (6 bases). Germline CDR1 LNHDA, CDR2 SQIVND (reference sequence). The CDR3 extends over 16 amino acids. V was shortened by 10 bases and J by 0 bases, with 21 bases between the two germline ends. The CDR3 nucleotides read TGTGCCACCAGGGGACGTAGCCCGTTCGCTAACTATGGCTACACCTTC. Translating it yields CATRGRSPFANYGYTF.

The chain couples TRBV7-2 to TRBJ2-7; D could derive from TRBD1 or TRBD2 (5 bases each). V shed 5 bases and J shed 3 bases, with 17 bases lying between them. The germline V gene has CDR1 SGHTA and CDR2 FQGNSA. CDR3 size: 15 residues. In nucleotides, the CDR3 is TGTGCCAGCAGCCTTGGGACCGACCGTGACTACGAGCAGTACTTC. It yields the protein CASSLGTDRDYEQYF. Full variable domain (missing parts from reference TRBV7-2 and TRBJ2-7): GAGVSQSPSNKVTEKGKDVELRCDPISGHTALYWYRQSLGQGLEFLIYFQGNSAPDKSGLPSDRFSAERTGGSVSTLTIQRTQQEDSAVYLCASSLGTDRDYEQYFGPGTRLTVT.

V is TRBV11-3 and J is TRBJ2-5; TRBD1 matches 9 bases. The V segment lost 0 bases and the J segment 5 bases; nucleotides outside the gene matches: 10. The germline gives CDR1 SGHNT, CDR2 YENEEA. CDR3 length: 17 residues. CDR3 coding DNA: TGTGCCAGCAGCTTAGAAGGACCGGGACAGGGCAGGGAGACCCAGTACTTC. Translation: CASSLEGPGQGRETQYF.

V usage is TRBV5-1 and J usage is TRBJ2-1; possible D gene TRBD2, 8 bases. The CDR3 totals 22 residues. The germline CDR1 and CDR2 sequences are SGHRS and YFSETQ. The V end lost 2 bases, the J end lost 0 bases, and 30 bases lay between the germline ends. CDR3 region: CASSFPTGKVTPGLVSYNEQFF. Written as DNA, the CDR3 is TGCGCCAGCAGCTTCCCGACAGGGAAGGTGACCCCGGGACTAGTCTCCTACAATGAGCAGTTCTTC.

The chain is built from TRBV5-4 and TRBJ2-3; 8 bases agree with TRBD2. The CDR3 has 16 amino acids. Losses at the gene ends were 0 bases for V and 2 bases for J; bases not matched to a gene: 5. Looked up from germline, CDR1 is SGHNT and CDR2 is YYREEE (reference sequence). CDR3 DNA sequence: TGTGCCAGCAGCTTGGGGTTAGCGGGGATCACAGATACGCAGTATTTT. The encoded protein is CASSLGLAGITDTQYF. Full variable domain (missing parts from reference TRBV5-4 and TRBJ2-3): ETGVTQSPTHLIKTRGQQVTLRCSSQSGHNTVSWYQQALGQGPQFIFQYYREEENGRGNFPPRFSGLQFPNYSSELNVNALELDDSALYLCASSLGLAGITDTQYFGPGTRLTVL.

The chain links TRBV7-2 to TRBJ1-2; no clear D gene. V lost 1 base and J 3 bases, leaving 3 bases between the germline ends. Germline-derived CDR1 and CDR2 are SGHTA and FQGNSA. The CDR3 spans 12 residues. In nucleotides, the CDR3 is TGTGCCAGCAGCTTAGTACACTATGGCTACACCTTC. It is translated as CASSLVHYGYTF. Full variable domain (rest looked up from reference TRBV7-2 and TRBJ1-2): GAGVSQSPSNKVTEKGKDVELRCDPISGHTALYWYRQSLGQGLEFLIYFQGNSAPDKSGLPSDRFSAERTGGSVSTLTIQRTQQEDSAVYLCASSLVHYGYTFGSGTRLTVV.

This sequence joins TRBV9 and TRBJ2-5, with TRBD2 identical over 10 bases. Germline V CDR1 and CDR2: SGDLS, YYNGEE. The J segment lost 3 bases and the V segment lost 4 bases, leaving 3 bases of the junction unmatched. The CDR3 contains 14 residues. The CDR3 DNA follows: TGTGCCAGCAGCCCCCTAGCGGGAGAAGAGACCCAGTACTTC. Protein sequence: CASSPLAGEETQYF.

The chain is built from TRBV9 and TRBJ1-1; perhaps TRBD1 as D (5 bases). The length of the CDR3 is 14 residues. Looked up from germline, CDR1 is SGDLS and CDR2 is YYNGEE. Trimming removed 3 bases at V and 2 bases at J, with 11 bases between. The CDR3 region is CASSERGGNTEAFF. The CDR3 DNA reads TGTGCCAGCAGCGAGAGGGGCGGTAACACTGAAGCTTTCTTT.

This clone showed up just once. The same CDR3 can be traced to other DNA sequences in this sample. J is TRBJ1-5 and V is TRBV7-2; a weak D match, TRBD1 (6 bases). The V end was cut by 5 bases, the J end by 3 bases, with 8 bases between. This CDR3 comprises 13 residues. Per the germline V gene, CDR1 is SGHTA and CDR2 is FQGNSA. CDR3 in amino acids: CASSRDTNQPQHF. The CDR3 nucleotides are TGTGCCAGCAGCCGGGACACCAATCAGCCCCAGCATTTT.

V usage is TRBV4-3 and J usage is TRBJ2-1, with a weak D call TRBD1 (5 bases). The CDR3 loop spans 18 amino acids. V was clipped by 4 bases and J by 4 bases, with 23 bases between them. Germline V gene data show CDR1 as LGHNA and CDR2 as YSLEER. CDR3 in DNA: TGCGCCAGCAGCCGCCGCCCGGGCCCCAAAGGGGCTTACAATGAGCAGTTCTTC. Protein sequence: CASSRRPGPKGAYNEQFF.

The rearrangement uses TRBV25-1 and TRBJ2-7; TRBD1 aligns across 8 bases. The junction had 5 bases not matched to a gene; V was cut back by 4 bases and J by 0 bases. Germline lookup yields CDR1 MGHDK and CDR2 SYGVNS. The CDR3 spans 15 residues. The CDR3 region has the DNA TGTGCCAGCAGTGCGGGACAGGCGAGCTCCTACGAGCAGTACTTC. Its protein product is CASSAGQASSYEQYF.

V and J are TRBV11-3 and TRBJ2-1; no clear D gene. The CDR3 extends over 13 amino acids. The germline V gene encodes CDR1 SGHNT and CDR2 YENEEA. V lost 3 bases to trimming and J lost 5 bases, with 8 bases between them. For the CDR3, the DNA is TGTGCCAGCAGCTTGAATAGGGACAATGAGCAGTTCTTC. This codes for CASSLNRDNEQFF.

This sequence joins TRBV4-3 and TRBJ2-7, with D maybe TRBD2 (6 bases). V was pared by 3 bases and J by 2 bases, with 14 bases between. Germline-derived CDR1 and CDR2 are LGHNA and YSLEER. The CDR3 spans 15 residues. The chain's CDR3 is CASSHRPGSPYEQYF. CDR3 in DNA: TGCGCCAGCAGCCATCGGCCCGGGAGCCCCTACGAGCAGTACTTC.

The chain employs TRBV12-5 and TRBJ1-1; D gene uncertain. Germline CDR1 is LGHNT and CDR2 is FRNRAP. This CDR3 contains 13 residues. V was pared by 2 bases and J by 5 bases, with 9 bases between. The CDR3 sequence is CASGLSEGTEAFF. The CDR3 DNA follows: TGTGCTAGTGGTTTGTCGGAAGGGACTGAAGCTTTCTTT.

The rearrangement links TRBV9 to TRBJ2-1; D perhaps matches TRBD1 (5 bases). The ends were cut back, 0 bases at V and 10 bases at J, with 26 bases in the middle. The CDR3 consists of 18 residues. The germline gives CDR1 SGDLS, CDR2 YYNGEE. CDR3 region: CASSVESSGAGNIEEQFF. The CDR3 DNA sequence: TGTGCCAGCAGCGTAGAATCCTCTGGGGCAGGGAATATCGAGGAGCAGTTCTTC.